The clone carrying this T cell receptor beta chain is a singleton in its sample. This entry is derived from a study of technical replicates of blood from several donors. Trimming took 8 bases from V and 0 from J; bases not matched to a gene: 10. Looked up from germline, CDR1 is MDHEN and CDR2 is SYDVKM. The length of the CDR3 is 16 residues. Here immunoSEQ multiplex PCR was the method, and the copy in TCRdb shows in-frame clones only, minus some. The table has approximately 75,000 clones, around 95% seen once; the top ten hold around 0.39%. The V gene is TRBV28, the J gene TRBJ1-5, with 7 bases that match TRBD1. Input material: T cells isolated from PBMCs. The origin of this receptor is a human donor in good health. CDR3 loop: CASRQGAGYSNQPQHF. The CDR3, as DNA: TGTGCCAGCCGACAGGGTGCGGGGTATAGCAATCAGCCCCAGCATTTT.